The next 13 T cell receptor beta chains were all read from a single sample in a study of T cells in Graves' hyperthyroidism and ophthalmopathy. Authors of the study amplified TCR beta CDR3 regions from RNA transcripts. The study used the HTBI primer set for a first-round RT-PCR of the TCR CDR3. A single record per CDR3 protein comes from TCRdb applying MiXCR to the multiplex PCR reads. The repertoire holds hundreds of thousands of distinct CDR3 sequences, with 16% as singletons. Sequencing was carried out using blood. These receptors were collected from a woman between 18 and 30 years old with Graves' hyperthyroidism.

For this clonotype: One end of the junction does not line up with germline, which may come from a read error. In nucleotides, the CDR3 is TGTGACACCAGTCCCCGGGGTAGCGGGCCGAGCTCCTACAATGAGCAGTTCTTC. It encodes CDTSPRGSGPSSYNEQFF. This chain connects TRBV24-1 to TRBJ2-1; 7 nucleotides agree with TRBD2. CDR1 and CDR2 (germline): KGHDR, SFDVKD. This CDR3 has 18 residues.

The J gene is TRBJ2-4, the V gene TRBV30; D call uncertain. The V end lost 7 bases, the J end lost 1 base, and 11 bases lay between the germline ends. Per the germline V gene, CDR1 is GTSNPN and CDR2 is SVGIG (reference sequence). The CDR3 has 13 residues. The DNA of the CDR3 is TGTGCCTACAAGGCCTCCGCCAAAAACATTCAGTACTTC. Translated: CAYKASAKNIQYF.

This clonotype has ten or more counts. This CDR3 is CASHLGSVRNEQFF. In DNA form, the CDR3 reads TGTGCCAGCCATCTGGGGAGCGTGCGCAATGAGCAGTTCTTC. V usage is TRBV2 and J usage is TRBJ2-1; D is possibly TRBD2 (5 bases). V was cut by 8 bases and J by 6 bases, with 17 bases left in between. CDR1 and CDR2 (germline): SNHLY, FYNNEI. The CDR3 covers 14 residues.

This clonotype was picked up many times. This CDR3 reads CSARDGEVSTDTQYF. The CDR3 nucleotides are TGCAGTGCTAGAGATGGTGAGGTATCTACAGATACGCAGTATTTT. This chain links TRBV20-1 with TRBJ2-3; no clear D gene. The germline CDR1 and CDR2 sequences are DFQATT and SNEGSKA (reference sequence). The CDR3 runs 15 residues. V was cut by 0 bases and J by 3 bases, with 13 bases left in between.

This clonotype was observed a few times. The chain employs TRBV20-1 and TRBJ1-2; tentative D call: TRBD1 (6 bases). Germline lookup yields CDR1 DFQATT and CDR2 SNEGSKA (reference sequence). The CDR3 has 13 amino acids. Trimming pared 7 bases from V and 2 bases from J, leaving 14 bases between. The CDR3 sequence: CSGLRQGNYGYTF. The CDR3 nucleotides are TGCAGTGGGCTAAGGCAGGGGAACTATGGCTACACCTTC.

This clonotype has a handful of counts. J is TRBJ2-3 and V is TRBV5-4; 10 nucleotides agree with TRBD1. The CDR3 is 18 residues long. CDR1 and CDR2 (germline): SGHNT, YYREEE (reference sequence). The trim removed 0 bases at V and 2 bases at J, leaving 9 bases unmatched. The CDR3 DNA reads TGTGCCAGCAGCTTGGGCCGACAGGGGGCCTATACCACAGATACGCAGTATTTT. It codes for CASSLGRQGAYTTDTQYF.

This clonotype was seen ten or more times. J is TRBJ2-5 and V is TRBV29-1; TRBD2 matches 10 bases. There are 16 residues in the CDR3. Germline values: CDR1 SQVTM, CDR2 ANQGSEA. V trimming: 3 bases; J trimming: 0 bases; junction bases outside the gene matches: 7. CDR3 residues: CSVELGLATYQETQYF. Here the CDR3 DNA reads TGCAGCGTTGAGCTGGGACTAGCGACGTACCAAGAGACCCAGTACTTC.

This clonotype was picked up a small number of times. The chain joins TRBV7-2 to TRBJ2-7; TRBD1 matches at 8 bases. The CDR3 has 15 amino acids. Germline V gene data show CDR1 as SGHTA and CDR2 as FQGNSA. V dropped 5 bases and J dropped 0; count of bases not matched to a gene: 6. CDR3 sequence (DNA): TGTGCCAGCAGCACCTTCGGGACAGGCTCCTACGAGCAGTACTTC. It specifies CASSTFGTGSYEQYF.

CDR3 sequence: CASSLSPMNTEAFF. Here the CDR3 DNA reads TGTGCCAGCAGTTTATCTCCCATGAACACTGAAGCTTTCTTT. The chain links TRBV27 to TRBJ1-1; no reliable D call. Per germline, CDR1 MNHEY and CDR2 SMNVEV (reference sequence). The CDR3 consists of 14 residues. V lost 0 bases and J lost 0, with 5 bases in between.

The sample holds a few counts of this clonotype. The CDR3 DNA follows: TGCAGCGCCGGGTCCGGGATGAACACTGAAGCTTTCTTT. Protein: CSAGSGMNTEAFF. The chain employs TRBV29-1 and TRBJ1-1; D remains unclear. Per germline, CDR1 SQVTM and CDR2 ANQGSEA. Trimming stripped 7 bases from V and 0 bases from J, with 12 bases between. This CDR3 region has 13 residues.

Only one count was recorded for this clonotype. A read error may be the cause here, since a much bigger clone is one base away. DNA of the CDR3: TGTGCCAGCACTGTGGAACACGAGCAGTACTTC. This sequence encodes CASTVEHEQYF. The chain joins TRBV28 to TRBJ2-7; D is unclear. CDR1 and CDR2 from the germline V gene are MDHEN and SYDVKM. CDR3 length equals 11 residues. V gave up 7 bases and J gave up 5 bases, with 9 bases separating them.

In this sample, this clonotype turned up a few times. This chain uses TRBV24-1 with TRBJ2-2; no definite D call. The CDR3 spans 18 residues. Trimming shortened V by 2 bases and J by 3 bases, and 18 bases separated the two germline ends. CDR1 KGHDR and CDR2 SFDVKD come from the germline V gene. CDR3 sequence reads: CATSDYDKRGLDTGELFF. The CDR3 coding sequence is TGTGCCACCAGTGATTATGACAAACGAGGTCTTGACACCGGGGAGCTGTTTTTT.

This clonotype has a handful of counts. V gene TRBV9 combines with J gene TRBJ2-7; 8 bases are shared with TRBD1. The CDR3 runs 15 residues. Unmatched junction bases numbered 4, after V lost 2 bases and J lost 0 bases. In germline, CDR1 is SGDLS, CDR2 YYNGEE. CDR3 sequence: CASSVGDRSSYEQYF. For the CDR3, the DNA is TGTGCCAGCAGCGTGGGGGACAGGAGCTCCTACGAGCAGTACTTC.